These 18 T cell receptor beta chains were sequenced from one sample in a study of T cell responses to AZD1222 COVID-19 vaccine (dated by TCRdb to the early 2020s). Library prep was done by the immunoSEQ multiplex PCR assay. TCRdb obtained this table from immuneACCESS and retained in-frame rearrangements with V and J assigned. These tables miss some clones; where compared with another copy, unresolved V genes account for less than half of the shortfall, and the remainder is unexplained. The sample includes 170,000 or so clones, with roughly nine tenths observed a single time. The leading ten clones occupy about 2.5% of the sample. What the time point label conveys for this sample: baseline before first vaccination. Specimen: peripheral blood, collected on day 0 of AZD1222 vaccination. The receptors derive from an adult in good health.

This clone has just one count. CDR3 DNA: TGCGCCAGCAGCTTAACGCCGGGATCCGAGCAGTACTTC. As protein: CASSLTPGSEQYF. This rearrangement joins TRBV5-1 to TRBJ2-7, with TRBD2 as a possible D gene (5 bases). This CDR3 contains 13 residues. With 2 bases removed from V and 6 bases from J, the gap between germline ends came to 12 bases. Germline V CDR1 and CDR2: SGHRS, YFSETQ.

The chain uses TRBV19 and TRBJ1-1; D is unclear. The CDR3 has 13 residues. The germline V gene has CDR1 LNHDA and CDR2 SQIVND (reference sequence). Trimming took 3 bases from V and 2 from J, leaving 7 bases between them. CDR3 protein: CASSILLNTEAFF. CDR3 DNA sequence: TGTGCCAGTAGTATCCTCCTAAACACTGAAGCTTTCTTT.

The chain links TRBV5-3 to TRBJ1-1; D ambiguous. TRBV5-3 is given ORF status, its function remaining uncertain. V was clipped by 1 base and J by 4 bases, with 11 bases between them. This CDR3 is 14 amino acids long. CDR3 nucleotides: TGTGCCAGAAGCTTGCGGATTGAGAGCACTGAAGCTTTCTTT. It encodes CARSLRIESTEAFF.

This rearrangement joins TRBV7-2 to TRBJ1-2; 8 bases map to TRBD1. The junction had 11 bases not matched to a gene; V was cut back by 1 base and J by 4 bases. CDR3 length: 17 residues. Germline CDR1 reads SGHTA; CDR2 reads FQGNSA. CDR3 amino acids: CASSLEVWQGARYGYTF. The CDR3 DNA reads as TGTGCCAGCAGCTTAGAAGTGTGGCAGGGGGCACGCTATGGCTACACCTTC.

The rearrangement links TRBV9 to TRBJ2-2, with 12 bases lining up with TRBD2. V trimming: 2 bases; J trimming: 5 bases; junction bases outside the gene matches: 4. Germline V CDR1 and CDR2: SGDLS, YYNGEE. This CDR3 region has 16 residues. In DNA form, the CDR3 reads TGTGCCAGCAGCGTTCCAGGACTAGCGGGAACCGGGGAGCTGTTTTTT. Protein: CASSVPGLAGTGELFF.

The gene calls are TRBV6-1 and TRBJ1-6; D is perhaps TRBD1 (5 bases). The CDR3 extends over 16 amino acids. Per germline, CDR1 MNHNS and CDR2 SASEGT. Trimming left V 2 bases short and J 14 bases short, with 22 bases between. The CDR3 DNA sequence: TGTGCCAGCAGTGAAAGGCGGGGGACCGGGTTTGTGGCCCTCCACTTT. This codes for CASSERRGTGFVALHF.

The chain uses TRBV10-3 and TRBJ2-5; TRBD2 matches 11 bases. The CDR3 is made up of 13 amino acids. V lost 5 bases to trimming and J lost 7 bases; unmatched junction nucleotides: 3. Germline CDR1 and CDR2: ENHRY and SYGVKD. CDR3 DNA sequence: TGTGCCATCAGTCTTGGGACTAGCGGGACCCAGTACTTC. Amino acids: CAISLGTSGTQYF.

This sequence joins TRBV18 and TRBJ1-5; the match to TRBD1 covers 7 bases. CDR1 KGHSH and CDR2 LQKENI come from the germline V gene. With V trimmed by 3 bases and J by 1 base, 3 bases remained unmatched. The CDR3 is 15 residues long. CDR3 coding DNA: TGTGCCAGCTCACCTGGGACAGAGAGCAATCAGCCCCAGCATTTT. It codes for CASSPGTESNQPQHF.

The chain joins TRBV5-1 to TRBJ2-7; TRBD2 agrees at 11 bases. V shed 0 bases, J shed 5 bases, and the junction held 7 bases outside the gene matches. This CDR3 is built from 16 residues. From germline, CDR1 is SGHRS and CDR2 YFSETQ. In DNA form, the CDR3 reads TGCGCCAGCAGCTTGGGCAGACTAGCGGGATTCCACGAGCAGTACTTC. As protein: CASSLGRLAGFHEQYF.

The chain links TRBV7-9 to TRBJ2-1; 9 bases line up with TRBD1. The germline V gene encodes CDR1 SEHNR and CDR2 FQNEAQ (reference sequence). V shed 5 bases, J shed 5 bases, and the junction held 4 bases outside the gene matches. The CDR3 extends over 14 amino acids. In DNA, the CDR3 is TGTGCCAGCAGCGCCCGGGACAGGGACAATGAGCAGTTCTTC. This encodes CASSARDRDNEQFF.

The V gene is TRBV18, the J gene TRBJ2-3; 8 bases map to TRBD1. Germline CDR1 and CDR2: KGHSH and LQKENI. This CDR3 contains 15 residues. The ends lost 2 bases at V and 3 bases at J; junction bases unmatched: 4. CDR3 sequence (DNA): TGTGCCAGCTCACCAAGGACAGGGATGACAGATACGCAGTATTTT. It encodes CASSPRTGMTDTQYF.

The chain combines TRBV6-2 or TRBV6-3 with TRBJ2-7; D gene unclear. Germline CDR1 and CDR2: MNHEY and SVGEGT. Trimming removed 0 bases from V and 0 bases from J, with 9 bases in between. This CDR3 is built from 15 residues. DNA for the CDR3: TGTGCCAGCAGTTACTCCCGGCAGCCCTCCTACGAGCAGTACTTC. This codes for CASSYSRQPSYEQYF.

This clone was picked up one time. The J gene is TRBJ1-2, the V gene TRBV6-5, with unresolved D. The CDR3 totals 12 residues. With 6 bases removed from V and 1 base from J, the gap between germline ends came to 6 bases. CDR1 is MNHEY, CDR2 SVGAGI, per germline. The CDR3 DNA sequence: TGTGCCAGCAGGGATAGTAACTATGGCTACACCTTC. This sequence encodes CASRDSNYGYTF.

CDR3 bases: TGTGCCAGCAGTTACCCGGGAGGCTACACCTTC. Its protein product is CASSYPGGYTF. The chain joins TRBV6-5 to TRBJ1-2; D is unclear. The CDR3 totals 11 residues. Germline V gene lookup returns CDR1 MNHEY and CDR2 SVGAGI. V dropped 2 bases and J dropped 8 bases, with 6 bases sitting between them.

The CDR3 loop is CASSELAGREETQYF. The CDR3 region has the DNA TGTGCCAGCAGTGAATTGGCGGGGAGGGAGGAGACCCAGTACTTC. The chain links TRBV25-1 to TRBJ2-5; TRBD2 matches 7 bases. The junction had 7 bases not matched to a gene; V was cut back by 1 base and J by 5 bases. Germline lookup yields CDR1 MGHDK and CDR2 SYGVNS. The CDR3 runs 15 residues.

The chain carries TRBV19 and TRBJ1-6; D is ambiguous. V lost 3 bases, J lost 7 bases, and 10 bases lay in between. CDR1 is LNHDA and CDR2 is SQIVND in the germline V gene (reference sequence). CDR3 length equals 14 residues. CDR3 nucleotide sequence: TGTGCCAGTAGTATGCGGCAGTTCAATTCACCCCTCCACTTT. This translates into CASSMRQFNSPLHF.

CDR3 coding DNA: TGTGCCAGCAGTGTGGTGATGGATGTCGAGCAGTTCTTC. Protein sequence: CASSVVMDVEQFF. The rearrangement joins TRBV2 to TRBJ2-1, with no clear D. V was cut by 4 bases and J by 10 bases, with 14 bases left in between. Germline V gene data show CDR1 as SNHLY and CDR2 as FYNNEI. The CDR3 contains 13 residues.

This chain connects TRBV7-9 to TRBJ2-3; D possibly corresponds to TRBD1 (6 bases). CDR1 SEHNR and CDR2 FQNEAQ come from the germline V gene (reference sequence). The CDR3 is 13 residues long. V gave up 8 bases and J gave up 6 bases, with 15 bases separating them. The CDR3 spells CASLLGGLDTQYF. The CDR3 coding sequence is TGTGCCAGCCTTCTAGGGGGATTGGATACGCAGTATTTT. The full variable domain, its missing parts supplied by reference TRBV7-9 and TRBJ2-3, is DTGVSQNPRHKITKRGQNVTFRCDPISEHNRLYWYRQTLGQGPEFLTYFQNEAQLEKSRLLSDRFSAERPKGSFSTLEIQRTEQGDSAMYLCASLLGGLDTQYFGPGTRLTVL.